Given below is one TCR beta chain in context. The germline gives CDR1 LNHDA, CDR2 SQIVND (reference sequence). The CDR3 totals 18 residues. The ends were cut back, 0 bases at V and 4 bases at J, with 21 bases in the middle. Authors' processing steps: Estimated nucleated cell counts came from reference gene primer amplification. The assay was immunoSEQ multiplex PCR, and TCRdb's table has in-frame clones only and misses some. That table gives V, J and clone size, and the DNA gave D and trimming. The sample yields 150,000 to 200,000 clones, 70% to 90% seen once. This specimen comes from a study of blood T cell repertoires in COVID-19. Looking at the study overall: Some COVID-19 samples were acute and others convalescent; all came from the United States, Italy and Spain. In each case, the material was cDNA or gDNA derived from T cells, B-cell-depleted T cells, or PBMCs.

The origin of this receptor is a human donor in a cohort sampled during active COVID-19. This chain links TRBV19 with TRBJ2-5; D possibly corresponds to TRBD2 (5 bases). Sequenced: peripheral blood. The CDR3 region is CASSIEGPRSHRGETQYF. The CDR3 nucleotides are TGTGCCAGTAGTATAGAAGGTCCGCGCTCCCATCGGGGAGAGACCCAGTACTTC.